The 3 T cell receptor beta chains presented below share a single source sample, sequenced in a study of CD8 T cells in ankylosing spondylitis. TCRdb analysed the 5' RACE reads with MiXCR anew, one entry per CDR3 protein. The sample has approximately 9,400 distinct CDR3 sequences, 3.5% to 4.5% seen once. The sequencing sample was made of blood, either unsorted or a sorted T cell fraction (not recorded which). The source is a female donor with ankylosing spondylitis or in good health (not recorded which).

The chain has TRBV9 and TRBJ2-7; either TRBD1 or TRBD2 may supply D (5 bases each). The germline V gene has CDR1 SGDLS and CDR2 YYNGEE. Trimming pared 3 bases from V and 6 bases from J, leaving 16 bases between. The CDR3 has 14 residues. This CDR3 reads CASSGGVSFSEQYF. The CDR3 DNA follows: TGTGCCAGCAGCGGAGGGGTCTCCTTCTCCGAGCAGTACTTC.

This clonotype has a count of ten or more. The gene calls are TRBV9 and TRBJ2-2; the D call may be TRBD1 or TRBD2 (5 bases each). This CDR3 spans 15 amino acids. Germline V gene sequence: CDR1 SGDLS, CDR2 YYNGEE. The ends were cut back, 6 bases at V and 0 bases at J, with 12 bases in the middle. The CDR3, as DNA: TGTGCCAGCATGACGGGGCTCGCGAACACCGGGGAGCTGTTTTTT. It is translated as CASMTGLANTGELFF.

The gene calls are TRBV9 and TRBJ2-7, with D unresolved. V lost 4 bases, J lost 0 bases, and 8 bases lay in between. Per germline, CDR1 SGDLS and CDR2 YYNGEE. This CDR3 region has 13 residues. The chain's CDR3 is CASSPVISYEQYF. CDR3 DNA sequence: TGTGCCAGCAGCCCAGTAATCTCCTACGAGCAGTACTTC.